These 17 T cell receptor beta chains were all obtained from the same sample, sequenced in a study of cytomegalovirus exposure and HLA in healthy donors. This PCR relied on a set of 60 Vbeta primers and 13 Jbeta primers. Some clones are missing from TCRdb's copy, which holds only in-frame ones; the method was immunoSEQ multiplex PCR. Of 150,000 to 200,000 clones in the sample, about three quarters are singletons; the top ten hold 1.5%. The source material was PBMCs. The receptor set was obtained from a girl aged 10 to 17 in good health and CMV-seronegative.

V usage is TRBV15 and J usage is TRBJ1-5; D is undetermined. The CDR3 is 15 residues long. Germline V lookup: CDR1 LNHNV, CDR2 YYDKDF (reference sequence). V lost 0 bases to trimming and J lost 7 bases, with 13 bases between them. The CDR3 sequence is CATSRELEFGQPQHF. CDR3 nucleotides: TGTGCCACCAGCAGAGAGCTGGAGTTTGGGCAGCCCCAGCATTTT.

In DNA, the CDR3 is TGCGCCAGCAGCCAGATCGCCGGGACTAGGGAAGAGACCCAGTACTTC. It encodes CASSQIAGTREETQYF. The J gene is TRBJ2-5, the V gene TRBV4-1; TRBD2 aligns across 8 bases. The V gene's germline CDR1 is MGHRA and CDR2 YSYEKL. Germline trimming cut 3 bases from V and 3 bases from J; bases unmatched to any gene: 9. CDR3 length equals 16 residues.

This clone showed up just a few times. The chain recombines TRBV13 with TRBJ1-1; TRBD1 matches 8 bases. The CDR3 consists of 12 residues. CDR1 is PRHDT, CDR2 FYEKMQ, per germline (reference sequence). V was pared by 10 bases and J by 1 base, with 2 bases of the junction left unmatched. The chain's CDR3 is CATGTGNTEAFF. The DNA of the CDR3 is TGTGCCACTGGGACAGGGAACACTGAAGCTTTCTTT.

About this clone: One end of the junction varies from germline; a read error may be responsible. V gene TRBV20-1 combines with J gene TRBJ1-1; maybe TRBD1 (5 bases). Germline values: CDR1 DFQATT, CDR2 SNEGSKA (reference sequence). This CDR3 has 11 residues. CDR3 in amino acids: CSARDTGPPSF. The CDR3 DNA reads TGCAGTGCTAGAGACACAGGCCCACCCTCATTT.

The chain recombines TRBV7-6 with TRBJ2-3; 11 bases line up with TRBD2. The V gene end was trimmed by 0 bases and the J gene end by 3 bases; junction bases not matched to a gene: 5. In germline, CDR1 is SGHVS, CDR2 FNYEAQ. The CDR3 sequence is 17 residues long. CDR3 DNA sequence: TGTGCCAGCAGCTTAGCGGTAGCGGGGGGGCGTACAGATACGCAGTATTTT. Its protein product is CASSLAVAGGRTDTQYF.

This clone turned up a few times. V usage is TRBV6-1 and J usage is TRBJ1-4; 10 positions agree with TRBD1. Germline CDR1 reads MNHNS; CDR2 reads SASEGT. With V trimmed by 4 bases and J by 8 bases, 4 bases remained unmatched. The CDR3 contains 14 residues. CDR3 nucleotide sequence: TGTGCCAGCAGTGCGGGACAGGGGATGGAAAAACTGTTTTTT. The encoded protein is CASSAGQGMEKLFF.

The chain employs TRBV5-4 and TRBJ2-5; D is unresolved. Trimming shortened V by 0 bases and J by 5 bases, and 11 bases separated the two germline ends. The CDR3 is made up of 14 amino acids. Germline V gene data show CDR1 as SGHNT and CDR2 as YYREEE (reference sequence). CDR3 region: CASSLDVSMETQYF. The CDR3 DNA reads TGTGCCAGCAGCTTGGATGTTAGCATGGAGACCCAGTACTTC.

There are a few counts of this clone. This chain uses TRBV2 with TRBJ1-3; perhaps TRBD1 as D (6 bases). Germline V gives CDR1 SNHLY, CDR2 FYNNEI. V was shortened by 6 bases and J by 0 bases, with 12 bases between the two germline ends. This CDR3 is built from 15 residues. The CDR3 spells CASSNRESSGNTIYF. Written as DNA, the CDR3 is TGTGCCAGCAGCAACAGGGAATCCTCTGGAAACACCATATATTTT.

The chain is built from TRBV6-5 and TRBJ2-1; 10 bases map to TRBD2. V was clipped by 5 bases and J by 4 bases; unmatched bases: 5. The CDR3 sequence is 15 residues long. Germline assignment: CDR1 MNHEY and CDR2 SVGAGI. The CDR3 DNA is TGTGCCAGCAGTCCGTTAGCGGGGGGTTACAATGAGCAGTTCTTC. It yields the protein CASSPLAGGYNEQFF.

The J gene is TRBJ2-3, the V gene TRBV7-9; 7 nucleotides match TRBD1. CDR3 length: 15 amino acids. With V trimmed by 5 bases and J by 2 bases, 7 bases remained unmatched. Germline V lookup: CDR1 SEHNR, CDR2 FQNEAQ (reference sequence). This CDR3 is CASSLTGQYTDTQYF. DNA of the CDR3: TGTGCCAGCAGCCTTACGGGACAGTACACAGATACGCAGTATTTT.

The chain recombines TRBV29-1 with TRBJ2-7, with TRBD1 matching 10 bases. In germline, CDR1 is SQVTM, CDR2 ANQGSEA. The trim removed 3 bases at V and 2 bases at J, leaving 10 bases unmatched. The CDR3 has 16 residues. The CDR3: CSVDGTGAPDTYEQYF. As DNA, the CDR3 is TGCAGCGTTGATGGGACAGGGGCCCCCGATACCTACGAGCAGTACTTC.

This clone was counted a few times. The chain links TRBV14 to TRBJ1-2, with D possibly matching TRBD1 (5 bases). The CDR3 runs 16 residues. V was shortened by 0 bases and J by 3 bases, with 14 bases between the two germline ends. Per the germline V gene, CDR1 is SGHDN and CDR2 is FVKESK. The CDR3 loop is CASSQDLGQGYYGYTF. In DNA form, the CDR3 reads TGTGCCAGCAGCCAAGATCTCGGGCAGGGTTACTATGGCTACACCTTC.

The V gene is TRBV7-9, the J gene TRBJ2-5, with TRBD1 as a possible D gene (6 bases). The CDR3 contains 14 residues. Trimming took off 5 bases at V and 4 bases at J, with 14 bases between the two ends. Germline V gives CDR1 SEHNR, CDR2 FQNEAQ (reference sequence). In DNA, the CDR3 is TGTGCCAGCAGCCCTCGACAGGACGGAGAGACCCAGTACTTC. Translating gives CASSPRQDGETQYF.

J is TRBJ1-1 and V is TRBV10-1; D is unresolved. This CDR3 is built from 12 residues. V shed 3 bases and J shed 3 bases, with 5 bases lying between them. CDR1 and CDR2 from the germline V gene are WNHNN and SYGVQD (reference sequence). DNA for the CDR3: TGCGCCAGCAGTGATTCGGACACTGAAGCTTTCTTT. As protein: CASSDSDTEAFF.

The gene calls are TRBV7-9 and TRBJ2-2, with D possibly TRBD1 on 5 matching bases. V lost 3 bases, J lost 1 base, and 9 bases lay in between. CDR3 length: 15 residues. Germline CDR1 reads SEHNR; CDR2 reads FQNEAQ (reference sequence). CDR3 loop: CASSFRDGNTGELFF. The CDR3 nucleotides read TGTGCCAGCAGCTTCAGGGATGGGAACACCGGGGAGCTGTTTTTT.

The chain couples TRBV5-5 to TRBJ2-2; possible D gene TRBD2, 6 bases. Looked up from germline, CDR1 is SGHKS and CDR2 is YYEKEE (reference sequence). The CDR3 runs to 14 residues. Trimming took off 2 bases at V and 3 bases at J, with 8 bases between the two ends. CDR3 sequence: CASSFWGDTGELFF. In DNA, the CDR3 is TGTGCCAGCAGCTTCTGGGGGGACACCGGGGAGCTGTTTTTT.

The chain carries TRBV9 and TRBJ1-2, with D possibly TRBD1 on 6 matching bases. V was shortened by 2 bases and J by 4 bases, with 15 bases between the two germline ends. This CDR3 is built from 15 residues. Germline lookup yields CDR1 SGDLS and CDR2 YYNGEE. The chain's CDR3 is CASSVALQGIYGYTF. The DNA for the CDR3 is TGTGCCAGCAGCGTTGCCCTCCAGGGGATCTATGGCTACACCTTC.